This passage covers 11 T cell receptor beta chains from one sample sequenced in a study of cytomegalovirus exposure and HLA in healthy donors (TCRdb year 2017). The library was obtained by the immunoSEQ multiplex PCR assay. A mixture of 60 forward primers for TCR Vbeta segments and 13 reverse primers for TCR Jbeta segments was used in the multiplex PCR. TCRdb took over this immuneACCESS table, retaining in-frame rearrangements with V and J assigned. Such tables are incomplete; in checked studies, under half of the missing clones stem from an unresolved V gene, and the remainder is unexplained. The sample yields approximately 150,000 clones; around 76% were counted once. Roughly 1% of the sample belongs to the ten largest clones. The sample taken for sequencing was PBMCs. The source is a woman aged 40 to 50 in good health and CMV-seronegative.

This clone was detected once. The V gene is TRBV9, the J gene TRBJ2-7; TRBD1 might be the D (5 bases). CDR1 is SGDLS, CDR2 YYNGEE, per germline. V was trimmed by 0 bases and J by 5 bases, leaving 15 bases between them. The CDR3 runs 15 residues. The CDR3 sequence: CASSVEGVDGDEQYF. The CDR3 DNA sequence: TGTGCCAGCAGCGTAGAAGGGGTTGATGGGGACGAGCAGTACTTC.

This chain joins TRBV5-6 and TRBJ1-2, with TRBD1 as a possible D gene (5 bases). Germline CDR1 is SGHDT and CDR2 is YYEEEE. The V end lost 4 bases, the J end lost 4 bases, and 14 bases lay between the germline ends. CDR3 length: 14 residues. The CDR3 is CASSRAGLSYGYTF. The DNA of the CDR3 is TGTGCCAGCAGCCGGGCGGGGCTCAGCTATGGCTACACCTTC.

This clone was counted once. The rearrangement uses TRBV11-2 and TRBJ1-1; no clear D. The V end lost 4 bases, the J end lost 2 bases, and 11 bases lay between the germline ends. Germline V gene sequence: CDR1 SGHAT, CDR2 FQNNGV. The CDR3 loop spans 14 amino acids. Written as DNA, the CDR3 is TGTGCCAGCAGCTCCCCTCGACAAAACACTGAAGCTTTCTTT. It translates to CASSSPRQNTEAFF.

This sequence joins TRBV5-1 and TRBJ1-5, with 7 bases aligning to TRBD1. This CDR3 is 15 amino acids long. V lost 4 bases and J lost 4; bases outside the gene matches: 8. Germline V gives CDR1 SGHRS, CDR2 YFSETQ. The CDR3 DNA is TGCGCCAGCAGCCTCGGACAGGCGACTAATCAGCCCCAGCATTTT. Translating gives CASSLGQATNQPQHF.

The chain couples TRBV20-1 to TRBJ1-1; D is unresolved. Between the trimmed V and J ends, which lost 5 bases and 3 bases, there was a span of 7 bases. This CDR3 spans 11 amino acids. CDR1 and CDR2 from the germline V gene are DFQATT and SNEGSKA (reference sequence). As DNA, the CDR3 is TGCAGTGCTGAGAGATACACTGAAGCTTTCTTT. Translating it yields CSAERYTEAFF.

In this sample, this clone turned up a few times. This chain links TRBV27 with TRBJ2-3; 14 positions match TRBD2. With 5 bases clipped from V and 3 bases from J, the junction kept 4 bases outside the gene matches. The germline gives CDR1 MNHEY, CDR2 SMNVEV (reference sequence). This CDR3 is 16 amino acids long. CDR3 sequence: CASSLRTSGRTDTQYF. DNA for the CDR3: TGTGCCAGCAGTCTCCGGACTAGCGGGAGGACAGATACGCAGTATTTT.

V and J are TRBV5-1 and TRBJ2-1; 8 bases line up with TRBD2. The V segment lost 0 bases and the J segment 8 bases; nucleotides outside the gene matches: 10. Germline-derived CDR1 and CDR2 are SGHRS and YFSETQ. The length of the CDR3 is 16 residues. The CDR3 sequence: CASSLARGGVYDEQFF. CDR3 bases: TGCGCCAGCAGCTTGGCTCGGGGGGGAGTATATGATGAGCAGTTCTTC.

This clone was observed a single time. V usage is TRBV4-1 and J usage is TRBJ2-5; 9 bases agree with TRBD2. Losses at the gene ends were 0 bases for V and 6 bases for J; bases not matched to a gene: 20. The CDR3 runs 20 residues. In germline, CDR1 is MGHRA, CDR2 YSYEKL. CDR3 nucleotides: TGCGCCAGCAGCCAAGATTGGGGCTTCACCGGGCTAGCGGGATCAAAGACCCAGTACTTC. This encodes CASSQDWGFTGLAGSKTQYF.

About this clone itself: The sample contains more than one DNA sequence encoding this CDR3. The gene calls are TRBV5-1 and TRBJ2-6; possibly TRBD1 for D (6 bases). The CDR3 runs 15 residues. Germline loops: CDR1 SGHRS, CDR2 YFSETQ. The ends were cut back, 4 bases at V and 0 bases at J, with 8 bases in the middle. CDR3 sequence (DNA): TGCGCCAGCAGCCCACAGGGCTCTGGGGCCAACGTCCTGACTTTC. It yields the protein CASSPQGSGANVLTF.

As regards this clone: The same CDR3 arises from other DNA sequences in this sample as well. The V and J genes are TRBV2 and TRBJ2-2; D gene unclear. Trimming stripped 6 bases from V and 4 bases from J, with 6 bases between. From germline, CDR1 is SNHLY and CDR2 FYNNEI. The CDR3 is made up of 12 amino acids. The chain's CDR3 is CASSLSTGELFF. DNA of the CDR3: TGTGCCAGCAGCCTTAGCACCGGGGAGCTGTTTTTT.

This chain joins TRBV19 and TRBJ2-3; 10 bases are a match to TRBD1. V shed 6 bases and J 6 bases; nucleotides not matched to a gene: 6. CDR1 is LNHDA, CDR2 SQIVND, per germline (reference sequence). There are 14 residues in the CDR3. This CDR3 is CASRKTGGADTQYF. CDR3 coding DNA: TGTGCCAGTAGAAAGACAGGGGGCGCCGATACGCAGTATTTT.